Below are 26 T cell receptor beta chains sequenced from a single sample in a study of T cells in Graves' hyperthyroidism and ophthalmopathy. Using RNA transcripts as the source, TCR beta CDR3 regions were amplified. The HTBI primer set drove a first-round RT-PCR of the TCR CDR3. TCRdb re-analysed the multiplex PCR reads in MiXCR, keeping a single row per CDR3 protein. This table has around 300,000 distinct CDR3 sequences, about an eighth appearing once. Input material: blood. The source is a woman aged 25 to 39 with Graves' hyperthyroidism that later progressed to Graves' ophthalmopathy.

This clonotype was seen at least ten times. This chain connects TRBV7-2 to TRBJ2-5, with D maybe TRBD2 (6 bases). V was cut by 6 bases and J by 4 bases, with 18 bases left in between. Per the germline V gene, CDR1 is SGHTA and CDR2 is FQGNSA. This CDR3 contains 15 residues. The DNA of the CDR3 is TGTGCCAGCAGTCCGATGGGGGGTTCGGGAGAGACCCAGTACTTC. As protein: CASSPMGGSGETQYF.

This clonotype has ten or more counts. This rearrangement joins TRBV5-1 to TRBJ2-1, with D uncertain. From germline, CDR1 is SGHRS and CDR2 YFSETQ. V lost 0 bases and J lost 6, with 4 bases in between. The CDR3 is 12 residues long. The CDR3 protein is CASSLASNEQFF. For the CDR3, the DNA is TGCGCCAGCAGCTTGGCATCCAATGAGCAGTTCTTC.

This clonotype was seen ten or more times. J is TRBJ1-1 and V is TRBV12-3 or TRBV12-4; D is ambiguous. Trimming cost V 1 base and J 5 bases, with 11 bases left between them. The CDR3 loop spans 14 amino acids. CDR3 sequence (DNA): TGTGCCAGCAGTTTAGGACCACCGGGGACTGAAGCTTTCTTT. Its translation: CASSLGPPGTEAFF.

The J gene is TRBJ1-1, the V gene TRBV6-1; tentatively, D is TRBD1 (5 bases). Trimming shortened V by 6 bases and J by 1 base, and 15 bases separated the two germline ends. Per the germline V gene, CDR1 is MNHNS and CDR2 is SASEGT. The CDR3 sequence is 15 residues long. The CDR3 sequence: CASRSPAGTNTEAFF. CDR3 nucleotides: TGTGCCAGCAGATCCCCGGCAGGGACGAACACTGAAGCTTTCTTT.

This clonotype occurred many times. This chain uses TRBV6-1 with TRBJ2-7; 8 nucleotides match TRBD2. Germline lookup yields CDR1 MNHNS and CDR2 SASEGT. V lost 5 bases and J lost 0; bases outside the gene matches: 6. The length of the CDR3 is 15 residues. The CDR3 bases are TGTGCCAGCAGTATCTACGCGGGGGGCTCCTACGAGCAGTACTTC. Translated: CASSIYAGGSYEQYF.

This clonotype was detected ten times or more. The rearrangement links TRBV6-2 or TRBV6-3 to TRBJ2-7, with D possibly being TRBD1 or TRBD2 (6 bases each). Germline values: CDR1 MNHEY, CDR2 SVGEGT. With 2 bases removed from V and 5 bases from J, the gap between germline ends came to 16 bases. CDR3 length: 15 residues. The DNA for the CDR3 is TGTGCCAGCAGTTACCGGGGGATTCACAGGGACGAGCAGTACTTC. Translated: CASSYRGIHRDEQYF.

This clonotype was seen many times. The chain employs TRBV12-3 or TRBV12-4 and TRBJ2-3; 8 nucleotides match TRBD1. With V trimmed by 6 bases and J by 0 bases, 8 bases remained unmatched. The CDR3 runs to 16 residues. CDR3 nucleotide sequence: TGTGCCAGCAGGGGTGACAGGGGCCCTAGCACAGATACGCAGTATTTT. As protein: CASRGDRGPSTDTQYF.

This clonotype was picked up many times. The chain is built from TRBV5-1 and TRBJ1-1, with a tentative D call TRBD1 (6 bases). Trimming took off 3 bases at V and 8 bases at J, with 11 bases between the two ends. The CDR3 contains 12 residues. CDR1 SGHRS and CDR2 YFSETQ come from the germline V gene. The CDR3 protein is CASSSTTGEAFF. The CDR3 bases are TGCGCCAGCAGCTCCACGACAGGAGAAGCTTTCTTT.

A remark on this clonotype: This clone may be a read error of a much larger clone one base away. The chain has TRBV19 and TRBJ2-1; a possible D gene is TRBD2 (6 bases). The V and J ends lost 1 base and 0 bases respectively, with 7 bases between them. The CDR3 is 15 amino acids. Looked up from germline, CDR1 is LNHDA and CDR2 is SQIVND (reference sequence). The CDR3 coding sequence is TGTGCCAGTAGTATAGCGGGAGCCTCCTACAATGAGCAGTTCTTC. Translated: CASSIAGASYNEQFF.

At least ten counts were recorded for this clonotype. The chain uses TRBV4-1 and TRBJ1-4, with a possible D match to TRBD1 (6 bases). The V end was cut by 1 base, the J end by 3 bases, with 15 bases between. Germline V gene data show CDR1 as MGHRA and CDR2 as YSYEKL. This CDR3 is 17 amino acids long. CDR3 nucleotide sequence: TGCGCCAGCAGCCAAGTTGGGGGGGCCGCAGCTAATGAAAAACTGTTTTTT. This encodes CASSQVGGAAANEKLFF.

This clonotype was counted many times. The J gene is TRBJ2-2, the V gene TRBV20-1; TRBD1 matches at 9 bases. V dropped 0 bases and J dropped 3; count of bases not matched to a gene: 5. The CDR3 has 16 residues. Germline V gene lookup returns CDR1 DFQATT and CDR2 SNEGSKA (reference sequence). CDR3 sequence reads: CSARDPGQGDTGELFF. CDR3 in DNA: TGCAGTGCTAGAGATCCGGGACAGGGTGACACCGGGGAGCTGTTTTTT.

In its sample, this clonotype was seen a few times. A much larger clone is a single base away; this may be a read error. This rearrangement joins TRBV7-6 to TRBJ2-1, with 8 nucleotides matching TRBD2. There are 15 residues in the CDR3. CDR1 is SGHVS, CDR2 FNYEAQ, per germline. CDR3 sequence: CASNLDGGRHNEQFF. The CDR3 DNA is TGTGCCAGCAACTTAGATGGCGGGAGGCACAATGAGCAGTTCTTC.

The chain links TRBV4-3 to TRBJ2-7; TRBD2 aligns across 12 bases. This CDR3 has 14 residues. J gave up 8 bases and V 6 bases, and 8 bases lay outside the gene matches. The germline CDR1 and CDR2 sequences are LGHNA and YSLEER. The chain's CDR3 is CASSSSSGRAKQYF. In DNA form, the CDR3 reads TGCGCCAGCAGTAGTTCTAGCGGGAGGGCAAAGCAGTACTTC.

On this clonotype: Its ends do not fully match the called genes, so a read error is possible. V and J are TRBV12-3 or TRBV12-4 and TRBJ1-2; D possibly corresponds to TRBD1 (6 bases). This CDR3 contains 16 residues. The CDR3: CASSSQGQNFNYGHTF. CDR3 bases: TGTGCCAGCAGCTCTCAAGGACAGAACTTTAACTATGGCCACACCTTC.

This clonotype was detected ten times or more. The chain joins TRBV9 to TRBJ2-7; D tentatively fits TRBD1 or TRBD2 (6 bases each). Per germline, CDR1 SGDLS and CDR2 YYNGEE. CDR3 length equals 14 residues. The germline V and J ends were trimmed by 3 bases and 4 bases, with 14 bases remaining between them. The CDR3 DNA follows: TGTGCCAGCAGCGCCGCCGGGGGCCGATACGAGCAGTACTTC. This sequence encodes CASSAAGGRYEQYF.

This clonotype has a count of ten or more. The rearrangement uses TRBV7-2 and TRBJ2-3; D gene ambiguous. V was cut by 2 bases and J by 3 bases, with 12 bases left in between. Looked up from germline, CDR1 is SGHTA and CDR2 is FQGNSA. The CDR3 is 15 residues long. The CDR3 DNA is TGTGCCAGCAGCTTAAGGTCTTGGGCGACAGATACGCAGTATTTT. Translating it yields CASSLRSWATDTQYF.

This clonotype came up many times. The chain carries TRBV10-3 and TRBJ1-6; D is uncertain. Germline V gives CDR1 ENHRY, CDR2 SYGVKD. V was pared by 10 bases and J by 9 bases, with 13 bases between. The CDR3 is 12 residues long. The CDR3, as DNA: TGTGCCACCTCGCTTGCCGCTTCACCCCTCCACTTT. This codes for CATSLAASPLHF.

This clonotype was recorded many times. The chain carries TRBV18 and TRBJ1-5; D ambiguous. This CDR3 contains 15 residues. CDR1 is KGHSH and CDR2 is LQKENI in the germline V gene. V lost 6 bases and J 0 bases, leaving 12 bases between the germline ends. CDR3 nucleotides: TGTGCCAGCTCCTCGGGTTCGGATAGCAATCAGCCCCAGCATTTT. Its protein is CASSSGSDSNQPQHF.

V is TRBV6-1 and J is TRBJ1-2; tentative D call: TRBD1 (5 bases). Germline CDR1 reads MNHNS; CDR2 reads SASEGT. V was shortened by 5 bases and J by 5 bases, with 18 bases between the two germline ends. CDR3 size: 15 residues. This chain's CDR3 is CASSYGGGWAYGYTF. The DNA of the CDR3 is TGTGCCAGCAGTTACGGGGGGGGATGGGCGTATGGCTACACCTTC.

The genes are TRBV30 and TRBJ2-7; D is uncertain. CDR1 is GTSNPN, CDR2 SVGIG, per germline (reference sequence). Trimming removed 0 bases from V and 0 bases from J, with 9 bases in between. This CDR3 is built from 14 residues. The CDR3 loop reads CAWSVIPSSYEQYF. DNA for the CDR3: TGTGCCTGGAGTGTGATTCCCAGCTCCTACGAGCAGTACTTC.

This clonotype was observed a few times. The chain couples TRBV7-2 to TRBJ2-7, with 9 bases lining up with TRBD2. CDR1 and CDR2 from the germline V gene are SGHTA and FQGNSA. The CDR3 contains 18 residues. Losses at the gene ends were 2 bases for V and 3 bases for J; bases not matched to a gene: 14. The CDR3 loop reads CASSLSAFGVSGSYEQYF. CDR3 bases: TGTGCCAGCAGCTTATCGGCTTTTGGGGTTAGCGGGAGCTACGAGCAGTACTTC.

This clonotype was found many times. V gene TRBV10-3 combines with J gene TRBJ2-3, with a weak D call TRBD1 (6 bases). The CDR3 length is 14 residues. CDR1 ENHRY and CDR2 SYGVKD come from the germline V gene. Trimming shortened V by 11 bases and J by 3 bases, and 18 bases separated the two germline ends. The CDR3 protein is CAVTSSGETDTQYF. The CDR3 bases are TGTGCCGTAACCAGTTCAGGGGAAACAGATACGCAGTATTTT.

This clonotype was seen many times. This sequence joins TRBV7-9 and TRBJ2-1; possibly TRBD1 or TRBD2 for D (5 bases each). Germline CDR1 reads SEHNR; CDR2 reads FQNEAQ (reference sequence). Trimming left V 10 bases short and J 4 bases short, with 17 bases between. This CDR3 is built from 14 residues. CDR3 in DNA: TGTGCCACCGCAGTCCGGGGCCTTTACAATGAGCAGTTCTTC. Translation gives CATAVRGLYNEQFF.

This clonotype was seen many times. The chain couples TRBV19 to TRBJ2-2, with D perhaps matching TRBD1 (6 bases). This CDR3 is 18 amino acids long. Trimming shortened V by 1 base and J by 3 bases, and 18 bases separated the two germline ends. The V gene's germline CDR1 is LNHDA and CDR2 SQIVND (reference sequence). CDR3 bases: TGTGCCAGTAGTATAGTCTCCCCTGACAGGTCCTACACCGGGGAGCTGTTTTTT. The encoded protein is CASSIVSPDRSYTGELFF.

The gene calls are TRBV9 and TRBJ2-3; D is unresolved. CDR1 SGDLS and CDR2 YYNGEE come from the germline V gene. The CDR3 covers 15 residues. Trimming cost V 1 base and J 0 bases, with 9 bases left between them. This chain's CDR3 is CASSVLSGSTDTQYF. As DNA, the CDR3 is TGTGCCAGCAGCGTATTGTCCGGAAGCACAGATACGCAGTATTTT.

This clonotype was found a few times. CDR3 bases: TGCGCCAGCAGCCCCCAAACCGAAAGTCCTAACTATGGCTACACCTTC. As protein: CASSPQTESPNYGYTF. The J gene is TRBJ1-2, the V gene TRBV4-1, with D hard to call. Trimming stripped 4 bases from V and 0 bases from J, with 15 bases between. This CDR3 is built from 16 residues. Germline V gives CDR1 MGHRA, CDR2 YSYEKL.